This T cell receptor beta chain was captured by sequencing in a study of blood T cell repertoires in COVID-19. Study summary: The study drew acute and convalescent COVID-19 samples from the United States, Italy and Spain.

Study processing details: Estimates of nucleated cell counts were drawn from the amplification of reference gene primers. Libraries were prepared by immunoSEQ multiplex PCR; TCRdb keeps only in-frame clonotypes and omits some of them. V and J calls and clone size are as listed in that table; D and trimming were resolved from the DNA. The sample has tens of thousands of clones, approximately 76% seen once. Germline loops: CDR1 KGHDR, CDR2 SFDVKD. The J segment lost 1 base and the V segment lost 3 bases, leaving 1 base of the junction unmatched. The CDR3 length is 14 residues. The sequence came from a man in his sixties or seventies with acute or convalescent COVID-19. Sequenced: peripheral blood. The chain carries TRBV24-1 and TRBJ1-2; TRBD1 matches at 7 bases. CDR3 in DNA: TGTGCCACCAGTGATGGGACAGTTAACTATGGCTACACCTTC. It codes for CATSDGTVNYGYTF.